The 27 T cell receptor beta chains below were found in one sample sequenced in a study of CD8+ T cells in alopecia areata. The sample's treatment: oral pan-JAK inhibitor, 5-10 mg twice daily. RNA, once extracted, was reverse transcribed into cDNA for use as the sequencing template. This table comes from immunoSEQ multiplex PCR, and its TCRdb copy is limited to in-frame clones, with some not included. There are 150,000 to 200,000 clones in the sample; about 71% occur only once, and 0.9% to 1% lies in the top ten. The sequencing used CD4+ T cells sorted from blood, collected at week 4, from a patient treated with tofacitinib. The receptors here all came from a human donor with alopecia areata.

The chain recombines TRBV5-1 with TRBJ1-2, with D maybe TRBD1 (6 bases). This CDR3 region has 14 residues. Germline V gene sequence: CDR1 SGHRS, CDR2 YFSETQ. The V and J ends lost 1 base and 1 base respectively, with 8 bases between them. CDR3: CASSLSDSNYGYTF. For the CDR3, the DNA is TGCGCCAGCAGCTTGTCGGACAGTAACTATGGCTACACCTTC.

This clone was seen a few times. The CDR3 spells CASRPGTGRGSTEAFF. DNA for the CDR3: TGTGCCAGCAGACCTGGGACAGGGAGGGGTAGCACTGAAGCTTTCTTT. The chain carries TRBV27 and TRBJ1-1; 9 bases line up with TRBD1. CDR1 MNHEY and CDR2 SMNVEV come from the germline V gene (reference sequence). J lost 4 bases, V lost 6 bases, and 12 bases had no gene match. The CDR3 consists of 16 residues.

This chain uses TRBV29-1 with TRBJ2-5; no definite D call. The CDR3 extends over 14 amino acids. Trimming cost V 6 bases and J 4 bases, with 18 bases left between them. The germline CDR1 and CDR2 sequences are SQVTM and ANQGSEA. In DNA, the CDR3 is TGCAGCGTCCCGAATCCGGTCTCGGGAGAGACCCAGTACTTC. This sequence encodes CSVPNPVSGETQYF.

The chain has TRBV29-1 and TRBJ2-1, with D unclear. This CDR3 comprises 13 residues. V gave up 5 bases and J gave up 6 bases, with 14 bases separating them. Germline lookup yields CDR1 SQVTM and CDR2 ANQGSEA. The chain's CDR3 is CSVNPGPGNEQFF. In nucleotides, the CDR3 is TGCAGCGTTAATCCCGGCCCGGGCAATGAGCAGTTCTTC.

This clone was seen a few times. CDR3 amino acids: CASIGDQYQETQYF. In DNA form, the CDR3 reads TGTGCCAGCATTGGGGACCAGTACCAAGAGACCCAGTACTTC. The chain links TRBV6-1 to TRBJ2-5; TRBD1 or TRBD2 may be the D gene (5 bases each). The V gene's germline CDR1 is MNHNS and CDR2 SASEGT. Trimming took off 7 bases at V and 0 bases at J, with 12 bases between the two ends. The CDR3 has 14 amino acids.

The chain links TRBV29-1 to TRBJ1-1; 8 nucleotides align to TRBD1. Looked up from germline, CDR1 is SQVTM and CDR2 is ANQGSEA. CDR3 length equals 15 residues. The J segment lost 3 bases and the V segment lost 3 bases, leaving 9 bases of the junction unmatched. The CDR3 reads CSVEGRGRRYTEAFF. The DNA of the CDR3 is TGCAGCGTTGAGGGCAGGGGGCGCCGGTACACTGAAGCTTTCTTT.

The V gene is TRBV5-6, the J gene TRBJ2-2; the match to TRBD1 covers 9 bases. The CDR3 is made up of 16 amino acids. V shed 4 bases and J 4 bases; nucleotides not matched to a gene: 8. Germline loops: CDR1 SGHDT, CDR2 YYEEEE. CDR3 DNA sequence: TGTGCCAGCAGCCGAGGACAGGGGAGAATCACCGGGGAGCTGTTTTTT. It specifies CASSRGQGRITGELFF.

This clone was recorded a few times. The chain has TRBV10-3 and TRBJ1-1; 7 positions match TRBD1. CDR3 size: 14 residues. Germline V gene data show CDR1 as ENHRY and CDR2 as SYGVKD. V shed 5 bases and J 6 bases; nucleotides not matched to a gene: 9. DNA of the CDR3: TGTGCCATCAGTCTCCTGGGGGACAGCGCTGAAGCTTTCTTT. Protein sequence: CAISLLGDSAEAFF.

The chain links TRBV6-5 to TRBJ2-7; 8 nucleotides align to TRBD2. The germline CDR1 and CDR2 sequences are MNHEY and SVGAGI. The CDR3 extends over 13 amino acids. After removal of 7 bases from V and 7 bases from J, the junction contained 9 bases not matched to a gene. CDR3 coding DNA: TGTGCCAGCACCTCCTCTTCGGGAGGGGAGCAGTACTTC. Amino acid sequence: CASTSSSGGEQYF.

There are a few counts of this clone. The chain joins TRBV5-1 to TRBJ1-2; D might be TRBD1 (5 bases). The length of the CDR3 is 15 residues. CDR1 and CDR2 from the germline V gene are SGHRS and YFSETQ. The ends were cut back, 0 bases at V and 4 bases at J, with 13 bases in the middle. The CDR3 loop is CASSLGNLGGYGYTF. Written as DNA, the CDR3 is TGCGCCAGCAGCTTGGGGAATCTCGGGGGCTATGGCTACACCTTC.

As to this clone: The junction departs from germline at one end; a sequencing error may be responsible. The chain uses TRBV7-7 and TRBJ2-5, with 7 bases identical to TRBD1. CDR3 length equals 14 residues. CDR1 is SSHAT, CDR2 FNYEAQ, per germline (reference sequence). DNA of the CDR3: TGTGCTAGCAGCTTAGGACCAGGGGGAGAGACCCAGTACTTC. Amino acids: CASSLGPGGETQYF.

The CDR3 coding sequence is TGTGCCAGCAGCTTAAATCGGGGAGGCGAGCAGTACTTC. Residues: CASSLNRGGEQYF. The chain carries TRBV7-2 and TRBJ2-7; possibly TRBD2 for D (6 bases). CDR1 is SGHTA and CDR2 is FQGNSA in the germline V gene. Trimming cost V 2 bases and J 6 bases, with 11 bases left between them. The CDR3 is made up of 13 amino acids. Looking up the rest from reference TRBV7-2 and TRBJ2-7 gives the full variable domain: GAGVSQSPSNKVTEKGKDVELRCDPISGHTALYWYRQSLGQGLEFLIYFQGNSAPDKSGLPSDRFSAERTGGSVSTLTIQRTQQEDSAVYLCASSLNRGGEQYFGPGTRLTVT.

The genes are TRBV27 and TRBJ1-2; TRBD1 matches 8 bases. The CDR3 contains 13 residues. CDR1 MNHEY and CDR2 SMNVEV come from the germline V gene (reference sequence). V lost 4 bases to trimming and J lost 8 bases; unmatched junction nucleotides: 6. The CDR3 DNA follows: TGTGCCAGCAGTTACGGACAGGGTCGGGGCTACACCTTC. It codes for CASSYGQGRGYTF.

This clone was seen a single time. The chain carries TRBV18 and TRBJ1-1; D is ambiguous. The CDR3 extends over 14 amino acids. Trimming left V 1 base short and J 1 base short, with 7 bases between. The germline V gene has CDR1 KGHSH and CDR2 LQKENI. CDR3 region: CASSPQGQNTEAFF. The CDR3 bases are TGTGCCAGCTCACCACAGGGCCAGAACACTGAAGCTTTCTTT.

The chain has TRBV7-8 and TRBJ1-6; no clear D. Germline V gene sequence: CDR1 SGHVS, CDR2 FQNEAQ. V lost 2 bases, J lost 8 bases, and 7 bases lay in between. The CDR3 totals 13 residues. CDR3 DNA sequence: TGTGCCAGCAGCTTACTACCTGATTCACCCCTCCACTTT. It encodes CASSLLPDSPLHF.

J is TRBJ1-1 and V is TRBV30; D perhaps matches TRBD1 (5 bases). CDR3 size: 11 residues. CDR1 GTSNPN and CDR2 SVGIG come from the germline V gene (reference sequence). V lost 0 bases to trimming and J lost 8 bases, with 7 bases between them. The CDR3 loop is CAWSVRDEAFF. The CDR3, as DNA: TGTGCCTGGAGTGTACGGGACGAAGCTTTCTTT.

There are a few counts of this clone. J is TRBJ1-6 and V is TRBV11-2, with a possible D match to TRBD1 (5 bases). CDR3 length: 17 amino acids. Trimming removed 5 bases at V and 2 bases at J, with 16 bases between. Germline V gene lookup returns CDR1 SGHAT and CDR2 FQNNGV. CDR3 sequence reads: CASSHSSGQTYNSPLHF. The CDR3 DNA reads as TGTGCCAGCAGCCACTCCTCAGGGCAGACCTATAATTCACCCCTCCACTTT.

The chain has TRBV7-3 and TRBJ1-6; D ambiguous. The germline V gene has CDR1 SGHTA and CDR2 FQGTGA. V was clipped by 5 bases and J by 6 bases, with 11 bases between them. This CDR3 is 14 amino acids long. The CDR3 loop is CASSGGLINSPLHF. CDR3 nucleotides: TGTGCCAGCAGCGGAGGACTGATTAATTCACCCCTCCACTTT.

This clone has a handful of counts. The chain uses TRBV6-6 and TRBJ2-7; perhaps TRBD1 as D (6 bases). There are 13 residues in the CDR3. Trimming cost V 6 bases and J 2 bases, with 11 bases left between them. Germline CDR1 and CDR2: MNHNY and SVGAGI (reference sequence). The chain's CDR3 is CASSSRGTYEQYF. The CDR3 coding sequence is TGTGCCAGCAGCAGCAGGGGCACCTACGAGCAGTACTTC.

The V call is TRBV5-1, the J call TRBJ2-2; 10 bases are shared with TRBD2. J lost 0 bases, V lost 4 bases, and 6 bases had no gene match. From germline, CDR1 is SGHRS and CDR2 YFSETQ. There are 17 residues in the CDR3. The chain's CDR3 is CASSPSSGGTNTGELFF. CDR3 coding DNA: TGCGCCAGCAGCCCTTCTAGCGGGGGTACGAACACCGGGGAGCTGTTTTTT.

This clone has a handful of counts. This chain joins TRBV6-6 and TRBJ1-4, with 7 bases aligning to TRBD1. The trim removed 6 bases at V and 3 bases at J, leaving 7 bases unmatched. The CDR3 sequence is 15 residues long. The germline V gene has CDR1 MNHNY and CDR2 SVGAGI (reference sequence). CDR3 in DNA: TGTGCCAGCAGCCAGACCCAGGGGGCTAATGAAAAACTGTTTTTT. This translates into CASSQTQGANEKLFF.

V and J are TRBV6-5 and TRBJ2-7; possibly TRBD2 for D (5 bases). Germline V gene sequence: CDR1 MNHEY, CDR2 SVGAGI. V lost 10 bases and J lost 1, with 14 bases in between. CDR3 length equals 13 residues. The DNA for the CDR3 is TGTGCCATTGCGCGGACTGGTTCCTACGAGCAGTACTTC. This encodes CAIARTGSYEQYF.

The chain links TRBV15 to TRBJ2-2, with a weak D call TRBD1 (6 bases). The CDR3 sequence is 14 residues long. V was trimmed by 3 bases and J by 5 bases, leaving 10 bases between them. Germline-derived CDR1 and CDR2 are LNHNV and YYDKDF (reference sequence). The DNA for the CDR3 is TGTGCCACCAGCAGCGGAAGGGGGACCGGGGAGCTGTTTTTT. Translating gives CATSSGRGTGELFF. Combining the CDR3 with reference TRBV15 and TRBJ2-2 gives the whole variable domain DAMVIQNPRYQVTQFGKPVTLSCSQTLNHNVMYWYQQKSSQAPKLLFHYYDKDFNNEADTPDNFQSRRPNTSFCFLDIRSPGLGDTAMYLCATSSGRGTGELFFGEGSRLTVL.

The V and J genes are TRBV5-1 and TRBJ1-2, with 7 bases fitting TRBD1. From germline, CDR1 is SGHRS and CDR2 YFSETQ. Losses at the gene ends were 5 bases for V and 3 bases for J; bases not matched to a gene: 4. The CDR3 length is 13 residues. CDR3 nucleotide sequence: TGCGCCAGCAGTTCCGGGACAGACTATGGCTACACCTTC. Translating gives CASSSGTDYGYTF.

The chain uses TRBV9 and TRBJ2-1; a possible D gene is TRBD1 (5 bases). This CDR3 contains 15 residues. The V gene lost 2 bases and the J gene lost 1 base, with 10 bases spanning the gap. Looked up from germline, CDR1 is SGDLS and CDR2 is YYNGEE. CDR3 in amino acids: CASSVIAGSYNEQFF. CDR3 in DNA: TGTGCCAGCAGCGTTATAGCAGGGTCCTACAATGAGCAGTTCTTC.

The V and J genes are TRBV28 and TRBJ2-2, with D maybe TRBD1 (5 bases). The ends were cut back, 7 bases at V and 6 bases at J, with 18 bases in the middle. This CDR3 comprises 15 residues. Germline assignment: CDR1 MDHEN and CDR2 SYDVKM. The CDR3 DNA is TGTGCCAGCACCCCCAAGGGGCGTATCTCCGGGGAGCTGTTTTTT. Translated: CASTPKGRISGELFF.

The genes are TRBV29-1 and TRBJ1-6; the D is unclear. Germline-derived CDR1 and CDR2 are SQVTM and ANQGSEA. This CDR3 is 14 amino acids long. V gave up 7 bases and J gave up 10 bases, with 20 bases separating them. The CDR3, as DNA: TGCAGCGCGCAGAGTGGGGATTCAGGATCACCCCTCCACTTT. Amino acid sequence: CSAQSGDSGSPLHF.